This T cell receptor (beta chain) was profiled in a study of cytomegalovirus exposure and HLA in healthy donors. On the study more broadly: HLA-typed donors were the source of about 85 million unique TCRs, which an early data release held.

This CDR3 has 13 amino acids. Trimming removed 5 bases at V and 4 bases at J, with 13 bases between. Per germline, CDR1 SGHRS and CDR2 YFSETQ. PCR was performed using 60 Vbeta and 13 Jbeta primers. TCRdb's table, derived via immunoSEQ multiplex PCR, lists solely in-frame clones and lacks some. Of 180,000 or so clones listed, roughly four fifths were seen once; the top ten hold approximately 6.5%. Worth noting for this clone: Its specificity is unknown.

Findings and caveats of the study: An analysis that was carried out later associated approximately 17,000 TCR beta sequences with HLA alleles at 0.05 false discovery rate.

Sequencing was carried out using PBMCs. The sequence was obtained from a woman between 50 and 59 years old in good health and CMV-seropositive. The V and J genes are TRBV5-1 and TRBJ2-7; D is unclear. CDR3 nucleotides: TGCGCCAGCAGTTACGACTTAGTTTACGAGCAGTACTTC. It codes for CASSYDLVYEQYF.